The next 6 T cell receptor beta chains were all read from a single sample in a study of blood T cell repertoires in COVID-19. Clones were sequenced by immunoSEQ multiplex PCR, and TCRdb holds only the in-frame ones, with some missing. Of about 95,000 clones listed, 70% to 85% are singletons. Input material: peripheral blood. The receptors were gathered from a human donor in a cohort sampled during active COVID-19.

The rearrangement uses TRBV9 and TRBJ1-3, with 10 bases lining up with TRBD1. J gave up 2 bases and V 2 bases, and 4 bases lay outside the gene matches. Per germline, CDR1 SGDLS and CDR2 YYNGEE. CDR3 length: 16 residues. The CDR3 loop reads CASSVDRGFTGNTIYF. CDR3 in DNA: TGTGCCAGCAGCGTGGACAGGGGGTTCACTGGAAACACCATATATTTT.

The CDR3 DNA is TGTGCCAGCAGTCCATCCGGCTCTGGGGCCAACGTCCTGACTTTC. The encoded protein is CASSPSGSGANVLTF. The V call is TRBV6-2 or TRBV6-3, the J call TRBJ2-6; no definite D call. Trimming removed 5 bases from V and 0 bases from J, with 8 bases in between. CDR1 MNHEY and CDR2 SVGEGT come from the germline V gene. This CDR3 is 15 amino acids long.

This chain joins TRBV19 and TRBJ2-1, with unresolved D. Per germline, CDR1 LNHDA and CDR2 SQIVND (reference sequence). Trimming took off 4 bases at V and 8 bases at J, with 6 bases between the two ends. CDR3 length: 11 amino acids. CDR3 sequence: CASSSGYEQFF. The DNA of the CDR3 is TGTGCCAGTAGTAGCGGTTATGAGCAGTTCTTC.

The V call is TRBV27, the J call TRBJ2-5; 7 bases line up with TRBD2. The germline gives CDR1 MNHEY, CDR2 SMNVEV (reference sequence). The V and J ends lost 0 bases and 4 bases, in that order; junction bases with no gene match: 2. There are 14 residues in the CDR3. The CDR3 protein is CASSLSGGRETQYF. CDR3 DNA sequence: TGTGCCAGCAGTTTATCAGGCGGGAGAGAGACCCAGTACTTC.

J is TRBJ2-5 and V is TRBV7-9; D may be TRBD2 (6 bases). The CDR3 totals 14 residues. V lost 5 bases and J lost 1, with 11 bases in between. Germline-derived CDR1 and CDR2 are SEHNR and FQNEAQ (reference sequence). For the CDR3, the DNA is TGTGCCAGCAGCGCGGGAACCCTCCAAGAGACCCAGTACTTC. Translating gives CASSAGTLQETQYF.

CDR3 protein: CASSLWARDRGYIANEKLFF. CDR3 coding DNA: TGTGCCAGCAGTTTATGGGCCCGGGACAGGGGGTATATTGCTAATGAAAAACTGTTTTTT. This rearrangement joins TRBV28 to TRBJ1-4; TRBD1 agrees at 11 bases. Germline-derived CDR1 and CDR2 are MDHEN and SYDVKM. CDR3 length: 20 residues. J was trimmed by 3 bases and V by 0 bases; bases with no gene match: 12. The whole variable domain, remainder taken from reference TRBV28 and TRBJ1-4, is DVKVTQSSRYLVKRTGEKVFLECVQDMDHENMFWYRQDPGLGLRLIYFSYDVKMKEKGDIPEGYSVSREKKERFSLILESASTNQTSMYLCASSLWARDRGYIANEKLFFGSGTQLSVL.